The 21 T cell receptor beta chains reported below all come from one sample, sequenced in a study of shared clonotypes between healthy human individuals. Profiled with immunoSEQ multiplex PCR; TCRdb holds only in-frame clones, not every one. Among some 2,500,000 clones listed, 80% to 95% were seen once. The specimen was naive CD4+ T cells from PBMCs. As to subset: CD45RA+ positively selected. The receptors were sampled from a man between 18 and 35 years old in good health. Some clones in this sample may be carry-over from other donors' samples.

The chain couples TRBV10-3 to TRBJ2-2, with TRBD1 matching 7 bases. Trimming removed 0 bases from V and 2 bases from J; junction bases left unmatched: 3. Germline V lookup: CDR1 ENHRY, CDR2 SYGVKD. The CDR3 is 16 amino acids. The CDR3 nucleotides are TGTGCCATCAGTGAGTCGACAGGGCGAAACACCGGGGAGCTGTTTTTT. This codes for CAISESTGRNTGELFF.

The chain employs TRBV5-1 and TRBJ1-3; D is perhaps TRBD1 (5 bases). Germline V CDR1 and CDR2: SGHRS, YFSETQ. CDR3 length: 18 amino acids. Trimming removed 2 bases at V and 2 bases at J, with 20 bases between. CDR3 residues: CASSFALTQGRPGNTIYF. The CDR3 nucleotides are TGCGCCAGCAGCTTCGCACTAACTCAGGGACGGCCTGGAAACACCATATATTTT.

The chain recombines TRBV7-9 with TRBJ2-1; D possibly corresponds to TRBD2 (5 bases). The CDR3 spans 13 residues. The germline V gene encodes CDR1 SEHNR and CDR2 FQNEAQ (reference sequence). V lost 3 bases, J lost 6 bases, and 9 bases lay in between. DNA of the CDR3: TGTGCCAGCAGCTTTGGCGGGCCCAATGAGCAGTTCTTC. Translating it yields CASSFGGPNEQFF.

The chain combines TRBV28 with TRBJ2-7; TRBD2 is a possible D gene (5 bases). The CDR3 consists of 12 residues. Trimming pared 8 bases from V and 0 bases from J, leaving 8 bases between. Germline V gene lookup returns CDR1 MDHEN and CDR2 SYDVKM. The CDR3 here is CASREGSYEQYF. In DNA form, the CDR3 reads TGTGCCAGCCGAGAGGGCTCCTACGAGCAGTACTTC.

The V call is TRBV7-9, the J call TRBJ1-2; D may be TRBD1 (6 bases). The V end lost 5 bases, the J end lost 5 bases, and 18 bases lay between the germline ends. CDR3 length: 15 residues. Germline V gene sequence: CDR1 SEHNR, CDR2 FQNEAQ (reference sequence). The CDR3 sequence: CASSRVGGQYYGYTF. CDR3 DNA sequence: TGTGCCAGCAGCCGGGTCGGCGGACAGTATTATGGCTACACCTTC.

The genes are TRBV10-3 and TRBJ2-5; no definite D call. CDR1 is ENHRY and CDR2 is SYGVKD in the germline V gene. The V end lost 3 bases, the J end lost 4 bases, and 15 bases lay between the germline ends. This CDR3 is 15 amino acids long. CDR3 loop: CAISEGPQDGETQYF. CDR3 DNA: TGTGCCATCAGTGAAGGGCCTCAGGACGGAGAGACCCAGTACTTC.

This clone appeared a few times. The CDR3 DNA reads TGTGCCAGCAGCTGGGACTTTAACACTGAAGCTTTCTTT. It is translated as CASSWDFNTEAFF. V and J are TRBV7-3 and TRBJ1-1; weak D call: TRBD1 (5 bases). The CDR3 length is 13 residues. Germline CDR1 SGHTA, CDR2 FQGTGA. Trimming pared 4 bases from V and 2 bases from J, leaving 8 bases between. Together with reference TRBV7-3 and TRBJ1-1, the CDR3 gives the full variable domain: GAGVSQTPSNKVTEKGKYVELRCDPISGHTALYWYRQSLGQGPEFLIYFQGTGAADDSGLPNDRFFAVRPEGSVSTLKIQRTERGDSAVYLCASSWDFNTEAFFGQGTRLTVV.

V gene TRBV28 combines with J gene TRBJ1-4; no firm D call. The CDR3 consists of 15 residues. Germline lookup yields CDR1 MDHEN and CDR2 SYDVKM. V dropped 3 bases and J dropped 4 bases, with 12 bases sitting between them. The CDR3 DNA follows: TGTGCCAGCAGTTTTCTTGGGCGGGATAATGAAAAACTGTTTTTT. Protein product: CASSFLGRDNEKLFF.

The chain joins TRBV7-3 to TRBJ2-3; D is unresolved. Trimming cost V 4 bases and J 5 bases, with 7 bases left between them. Germline CDR1 is SGHTA and CDR2 is FQGTGA. The CDR3 covers 12 residues. The CDR3 reads CASSSSGDTQYF. CDR3 in DNA: TGTGCCAGCAGCTCCTCTGGAGATACGCAGTATTTT.

The V call is TRBV2, the J call TRBJ1-5; 7 bases fit TRBD1. In germline, CDR1 is SNHLY, CDR2 FYNNEI. The junction had 4 bases not matched to a gene; V was cut back by 0 bases and J by 2 bases. The CDR3 runs to 16 residues. The CDR3 protein is CASSEAEGAGNQPQHF. CDR3 nucleotide sequence: TGTGCCAGCAGTGAAGCTGAGGGGGCCGGCAATCAGCCCCAGCATTTT.

V and J are TRBV10-3 and TRBJ2-2, with 7 nucleotides matching TRBD1. CDR3 length: 15 residues. Trimming removed 5 bases from V and 4 bases from J; junction bases left unmatched: 7. Germline CDR1 reads ENHRY; CDR2 reads SYGVKD. The CDR3 is CAISSDRDRTGELFF. CDR3 coding DNA: TGTGCCATCAGTTCCGACAGGGATCGCACCGGGGAGCTGTTTTTT.

The V call is TRBV5-1, the J call TRBJ1-1, with D unresolved. The V gene's germline CDR1 is SGHRS and CDR2 YFSETQ. V dropped 0 bases and J dropped 6 bases, with 9 bases sitting between them. The CDR3 length is 13 residues. Written as DNA, the CDR3 is TGCGCCAGCAGCTTGGCGGGTCTACCTGAAGCTTTCTTT. This gives the protein CASSLAGLPEAFF. Full variable domain (remainder filled in from reference TRBV5-1 and TRBJ1-1): KAGVTQTPRYLIKTRGQQVTLSCSPISGHRSVSWYQQTPGQGLQFLFEYFSETQRNKGNFPGRFSGRQFSNSRSEMNVSTLELGDSALYLCASSLAGLPEAFFGQGTRLTVV.

The J gene is TRBJ2-5, the V gene TRBV27; unclear D gene. Germline loops: CDR1 MNHEY, CDR2 SMNVEV (reference sequence). V gave up 3 bases and J gave up 2 bases, with 13 bases separating them. There are 15 residues in the CDR3. The CDR3 nucleotides read TGTGCCAGCAGTTTTTTAGGGATTAATCAAGAGACCCAGTACTTC. Its protein product is CASSFLGINQETQYF.

This sequence joins TRBV7-9 and TRBJ2-1, with unresolved D. CDR1 is SEHNR and CDR2 is FQNEAQ in the germline V gene (reference sequence). V lost 5 bases and J lost 4, with 18 bases in between. This CDR3 is 16 amino acids long. The CDR3 nucleotides are TGTGCCAGCAGCCACGGACGGCTCTTAGGGTACAATGAGCAGTTCTTC. Protein product: CASSHGRLLGYNEQFF.

This chain connects TRBV28 to TRBJ2-7; D gene unclear. There are 13 residues in the CDR3. Trimming took 8 bases from V and 0 from J, leaving 11 bases between them. The germline CDR1 and CDR2 sequences are MDHEN and SYDVKM. The CDR3 nucleotides are TGTGCCAGCCTAACCCTAAGCTCCTACGAGCAGTACTTC. Protein: CASLTLSSYEQYF.

The chain couples TRBV27 to TRBJ2-7; 8 positions match TRBD1. This CDR3 comprises 15 residues. Germline V CDR1 and CDR2: MNHEY, SMNVEV (reference sequence). Unmatched junction bases numbered 3, after V lost 0 bases and J lost 2 bases. This CDR3 is CASSLSPGQAYEQYF. The DNA of the CDR3 is TGTGCCAGCAGTTTATCCCCGGGACAGGCCTACGAGCAGTACTTC.

This chain links TRBV4-1 with TRBJ2-7, with 7 bases aligning to TRBD1. From germline, CDR1 is MGHRA and CDR2 YSYEKL. The CDR3 is 13 amino acids. The J segment lost 3 bases and the V segment lost 3 bases, leaving 2 bases of the junction unmatched. This CDR3 is CASSQTGFYEQYF. The CDR3 DNA sequence: TGCGCCAGCAGCCAGACAGGGTTCTACGAGCAGTACTTC.

This chain joins TRBV7-2 and TRBJ2-1; 7 bases match TRBD1. The junction had 6 bases not matched to a gene; V was cut back by 4 bases and J by 0 bases. There are 16 residues in the CDR3. Germline lookup yields CDR1 SGHTA and CDR2 FQGNSA. CDR3 protein: CASSSQGDPSYNEQFF. In nucleotides, the CDR3 is TGTGCCAGCAGCTCGCAGGGGGACCCCTCCTACAATGAGCAGTTCTTC.

This clone was recorded only once. Other DNA variants within this sample encode the same CDR3. CDR3 in DNA: TGTGCCAGCTCACCGGGGCCGTACAATGAGCAGTTCTTC. This encodes CASSPGPYNEQFF. The V and J genes are TRBV18 and TRBJ2-1; possible D gene TRBD1, 5 bases. The CDR3 has 13 amino acids. Trimming pared 3 bases from V and 4 bases from J, leaving 7 bases between. Germline CDR1 is KGHSH and CDR2 is LQKENI.

This sequence joins TRBV5-5 and TRBJ2-6; D gene unclear. Germline CDR1 and CDR2: SGHKS and YYEKEE (reference sequence). CDR3 length: 18 residues. V was trimmed by 0 bases and J by 0 bases, leaving 13 bases between them. The CDR3 protein is CASSLVPIQNSGANVLTF. Here the CDR3 DNA reads TGTGCCAGCAGCTTGGTTCCCATACAGAACTCTGGGGCCAACGTCCTGACTTTC.

The chain recombines TRBV2 with TRBJ2-7; maybe TRBD1 (6 bases). V was clipped by 5 bases and J by 0 bases, with 26 bases between them. The V gene's germline CDR1 is SNHLY and CDR2 FYNNEI. CDR3 size: 19 residues. The CDR3 bases are TGTGCCAGCAGTATCCACAGGGTTGGTCTGCTGCGTACCTCCTACGAGCAGTACTTC. This sequence encodes CASSIHRVGLLRTSYEQYF.